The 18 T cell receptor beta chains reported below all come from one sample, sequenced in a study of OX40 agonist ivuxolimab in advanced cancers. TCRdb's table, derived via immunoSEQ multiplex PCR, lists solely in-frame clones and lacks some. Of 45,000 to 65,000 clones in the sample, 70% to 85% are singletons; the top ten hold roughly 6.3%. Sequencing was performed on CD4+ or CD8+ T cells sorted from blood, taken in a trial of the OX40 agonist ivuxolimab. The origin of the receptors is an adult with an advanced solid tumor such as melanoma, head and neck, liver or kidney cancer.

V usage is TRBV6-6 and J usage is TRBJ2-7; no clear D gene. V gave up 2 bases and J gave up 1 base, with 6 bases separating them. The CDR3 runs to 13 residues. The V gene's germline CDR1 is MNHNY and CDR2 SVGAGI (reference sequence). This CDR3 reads CASSYKGSYEQYF. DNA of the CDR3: TGTGCCAGCAGTTACAAAGGATCCTACGAGCAGTACTTC.

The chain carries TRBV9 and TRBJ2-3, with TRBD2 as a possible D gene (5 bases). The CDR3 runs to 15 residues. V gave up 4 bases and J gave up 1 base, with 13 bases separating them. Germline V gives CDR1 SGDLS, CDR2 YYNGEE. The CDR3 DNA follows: TGTGCCAGCAGCCTGAGACTGCGGGGCACAGATACGCAGTATTTT. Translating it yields CASSLRLRGTDTQYF.

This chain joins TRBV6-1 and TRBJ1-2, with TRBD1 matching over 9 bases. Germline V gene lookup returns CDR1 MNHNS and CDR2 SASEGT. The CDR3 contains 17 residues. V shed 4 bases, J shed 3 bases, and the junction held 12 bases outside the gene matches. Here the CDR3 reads CASSVPGQGPVDYGYTF. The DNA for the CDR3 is TGTGCCAGCAGTGTCCCGGGACAGGGCCCGGTGGACTATGGCTACACCTTC.

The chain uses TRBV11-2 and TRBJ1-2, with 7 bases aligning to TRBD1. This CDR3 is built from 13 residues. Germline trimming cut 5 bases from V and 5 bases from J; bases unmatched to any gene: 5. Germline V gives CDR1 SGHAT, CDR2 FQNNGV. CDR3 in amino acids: CASSPGQDYGYTF. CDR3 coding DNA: TGTGCCAGCAGCCCCGGACAGGATTATGGCTACACCTTC. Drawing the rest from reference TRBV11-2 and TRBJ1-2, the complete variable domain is EAGVAQSPRYKIIEKRQSVAFWCNPISGHATLYWYQQILGQGPKLLIQFQNNGVVDDSQLPKDRFSAERLKGVDSTLKIQPAKLEDSAVYLCASSPGQDYGYTFGSGTRLTVV.

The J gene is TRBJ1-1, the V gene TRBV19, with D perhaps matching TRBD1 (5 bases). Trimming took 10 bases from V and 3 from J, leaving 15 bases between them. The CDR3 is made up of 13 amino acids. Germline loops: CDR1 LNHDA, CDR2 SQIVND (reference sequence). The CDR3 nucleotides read TGTGCCACAGACAGCCTACCTTACACTGAAGCTTTCTTT. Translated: CATDSLPYTEAFF.

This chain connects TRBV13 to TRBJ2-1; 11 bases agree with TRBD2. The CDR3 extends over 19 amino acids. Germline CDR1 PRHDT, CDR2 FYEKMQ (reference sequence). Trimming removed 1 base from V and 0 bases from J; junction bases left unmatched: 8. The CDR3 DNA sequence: TGTGCCAGCAGCTTAGAACTAGCGGGGGCTTTGAGCTCCTACAATGAGCAGTTCTTC. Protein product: CASSLELAGALSSYNEQFF.

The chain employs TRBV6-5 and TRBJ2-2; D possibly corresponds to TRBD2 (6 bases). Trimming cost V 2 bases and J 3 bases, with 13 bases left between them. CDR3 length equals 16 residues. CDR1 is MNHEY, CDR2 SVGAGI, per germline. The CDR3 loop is CASSYPGGVDTGELFF. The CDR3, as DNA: TGTGCCAGCAGTTACCCAGGAGGGGTTGACACCGGGGAGCTGTTTTTT.

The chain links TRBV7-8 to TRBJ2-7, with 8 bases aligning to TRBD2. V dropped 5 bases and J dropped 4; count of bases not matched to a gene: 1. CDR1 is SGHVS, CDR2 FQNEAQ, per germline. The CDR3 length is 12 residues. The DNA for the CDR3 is TGTGCCAGCAGCCGGGAGGGTTACGAGCAGTACTTC. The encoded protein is CASSREGYEQYF.

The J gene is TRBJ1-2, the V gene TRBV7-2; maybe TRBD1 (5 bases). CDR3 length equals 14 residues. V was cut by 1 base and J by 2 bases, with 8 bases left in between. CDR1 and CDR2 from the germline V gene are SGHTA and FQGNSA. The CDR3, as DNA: TGTGCCAGCAGCTTAGGAGGGGCCAACTATGGCTACACCTTC. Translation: CASSLGGANYGYTF.

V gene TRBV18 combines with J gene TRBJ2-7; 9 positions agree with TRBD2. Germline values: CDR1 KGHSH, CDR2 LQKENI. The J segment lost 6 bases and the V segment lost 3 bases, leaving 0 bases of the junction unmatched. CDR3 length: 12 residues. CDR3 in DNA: TGTGCCAGCTCACCTAGCGGGAGCGAGCAGTACTTC. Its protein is CASSPSGSEQYF.

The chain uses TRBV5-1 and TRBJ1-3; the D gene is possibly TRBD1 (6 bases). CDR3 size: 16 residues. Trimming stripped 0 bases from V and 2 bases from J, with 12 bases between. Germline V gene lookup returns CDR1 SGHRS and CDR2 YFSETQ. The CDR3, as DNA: TGCGCCAGCAGCTTGGAGGTAACAGGGCCTGGAAACACCATATATTTT. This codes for CASSLEVTGPGNTIYF. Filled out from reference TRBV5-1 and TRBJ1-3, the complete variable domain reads KAGVTQTPRYLIKTRGQQVTLSCSPISGHRSVSWYQQTPGQGLQFLFEYFSETQRNKGNFPGRFSGRQFSNSRSEMNVSTLELGDSALYLCASSLEVTGPGNTIYFGEGSWLTVV.

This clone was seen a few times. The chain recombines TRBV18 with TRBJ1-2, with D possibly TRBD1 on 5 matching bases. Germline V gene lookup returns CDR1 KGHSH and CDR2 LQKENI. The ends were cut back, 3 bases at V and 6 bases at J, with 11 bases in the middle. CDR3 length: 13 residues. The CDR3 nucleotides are TGTGCCAGCTCACCTCCCCCAGGGCATGGCTACACCTTC. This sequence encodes CASSPPPGHGYTF.

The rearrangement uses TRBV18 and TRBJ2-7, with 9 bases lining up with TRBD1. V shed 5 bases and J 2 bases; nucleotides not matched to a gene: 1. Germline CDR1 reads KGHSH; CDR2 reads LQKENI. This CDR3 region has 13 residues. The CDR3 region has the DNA TGTGCCAGCTCATGGACAGGGGCCTACGAGCAGTACTTC. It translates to CASSWTGAYEQYF.

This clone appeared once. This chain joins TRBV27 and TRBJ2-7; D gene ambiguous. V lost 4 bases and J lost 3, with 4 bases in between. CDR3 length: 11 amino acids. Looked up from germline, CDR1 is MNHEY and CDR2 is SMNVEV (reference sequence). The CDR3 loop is CASSSNYEQYF. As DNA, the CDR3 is TGTGCCAGCAGTTCCAACTACGAGCAGTACTTC.

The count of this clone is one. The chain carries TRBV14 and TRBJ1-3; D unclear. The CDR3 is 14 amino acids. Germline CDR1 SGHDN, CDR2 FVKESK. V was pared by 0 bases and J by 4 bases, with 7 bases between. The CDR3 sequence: CASSQDRRGNTIYF. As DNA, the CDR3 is TGTGCCAGCAGCCAAGATCGCAGGGGAAACACCATATATTTT.

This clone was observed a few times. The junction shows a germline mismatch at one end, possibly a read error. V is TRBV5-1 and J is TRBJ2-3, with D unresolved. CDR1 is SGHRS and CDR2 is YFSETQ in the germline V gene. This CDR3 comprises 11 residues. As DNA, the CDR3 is TGCGCCAGCAGCGTAAAAGATATGCAGTATTTT. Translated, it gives CASSVKDMQYF.

The CDR3, as DNA: TGCGCCAGCAACGCGAAGGGCCTCTCTGGAAACACCATATATTTT. Translation: CASNAKGLSGNTIYF. The V call is TRBV10-2, the J call TRBJ1-3; D is unresolved. Germline values: CDR1 WSHSY, CDR2 SAAADI. This CDR3 has 15 residues. Trimming pared 7 bases from V and 0 bases from J, leaving 13 bases between.

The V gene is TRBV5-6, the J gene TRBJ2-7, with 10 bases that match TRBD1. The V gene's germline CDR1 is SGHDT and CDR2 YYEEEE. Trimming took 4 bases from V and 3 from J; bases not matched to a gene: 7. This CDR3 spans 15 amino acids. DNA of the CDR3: TGTGCCAGCAGCGGGACCGGGACAGGGGTCTACGAGCAGTACTTC. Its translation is CASSGTGTGVYEQYF.